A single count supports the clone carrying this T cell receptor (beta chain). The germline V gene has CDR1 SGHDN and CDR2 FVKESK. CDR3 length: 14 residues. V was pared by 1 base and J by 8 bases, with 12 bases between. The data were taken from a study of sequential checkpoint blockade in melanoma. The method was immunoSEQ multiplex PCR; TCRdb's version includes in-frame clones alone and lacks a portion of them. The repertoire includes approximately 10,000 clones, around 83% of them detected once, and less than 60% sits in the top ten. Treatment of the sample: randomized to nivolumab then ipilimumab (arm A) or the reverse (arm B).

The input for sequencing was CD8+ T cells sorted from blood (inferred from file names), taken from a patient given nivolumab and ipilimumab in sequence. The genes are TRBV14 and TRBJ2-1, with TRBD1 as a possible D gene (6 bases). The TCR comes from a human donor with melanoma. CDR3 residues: CASSQVGQFHEQFF. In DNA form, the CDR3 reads TGTGCCAGCAGCCAAGTCGGACAGTTCCATGAGCAGTTCTTC.